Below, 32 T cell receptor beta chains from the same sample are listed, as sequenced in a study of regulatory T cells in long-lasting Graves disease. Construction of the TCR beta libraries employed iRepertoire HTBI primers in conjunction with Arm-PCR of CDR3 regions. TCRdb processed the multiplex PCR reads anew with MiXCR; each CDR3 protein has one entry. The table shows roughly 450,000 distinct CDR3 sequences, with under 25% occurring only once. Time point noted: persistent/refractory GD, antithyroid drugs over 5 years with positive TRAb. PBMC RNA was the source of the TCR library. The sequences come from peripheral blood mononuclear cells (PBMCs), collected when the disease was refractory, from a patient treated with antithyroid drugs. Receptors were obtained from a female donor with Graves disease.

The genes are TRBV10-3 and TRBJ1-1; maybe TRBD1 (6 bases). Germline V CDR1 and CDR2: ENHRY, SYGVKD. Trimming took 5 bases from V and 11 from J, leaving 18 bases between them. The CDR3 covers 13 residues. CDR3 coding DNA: TGTGCCATCAGTTTGGACAGCCCCGGGATGGCTTTCTTT. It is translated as CAISLDSPGMAFF.

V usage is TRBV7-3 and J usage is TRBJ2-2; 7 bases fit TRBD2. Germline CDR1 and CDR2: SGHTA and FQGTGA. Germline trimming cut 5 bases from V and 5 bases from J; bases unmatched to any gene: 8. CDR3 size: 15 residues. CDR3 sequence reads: CASSHPGEGTGELFF. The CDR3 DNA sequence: TGTGCCAGCAGCCACCCCGGGGAGGGTACCGGGGAGCTGTTTTTT.

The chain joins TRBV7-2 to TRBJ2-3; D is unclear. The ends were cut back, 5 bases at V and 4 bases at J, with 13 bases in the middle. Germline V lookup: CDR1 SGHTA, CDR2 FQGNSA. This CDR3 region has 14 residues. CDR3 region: CASSLPRQSDTQYF. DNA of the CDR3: TGTGCCAGCAGCCTTCCGCGTCAGTCAGATACGCAGTATTTT.

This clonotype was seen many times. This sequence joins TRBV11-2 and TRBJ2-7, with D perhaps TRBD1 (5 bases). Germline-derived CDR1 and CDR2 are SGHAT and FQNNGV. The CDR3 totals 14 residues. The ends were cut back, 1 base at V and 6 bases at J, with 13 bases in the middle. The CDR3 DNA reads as TGTGCCAGCAGCTTAGGGCAGGGTGGGCCCGAGCAGTACTTC. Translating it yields CASSLGQGGPEQYF.

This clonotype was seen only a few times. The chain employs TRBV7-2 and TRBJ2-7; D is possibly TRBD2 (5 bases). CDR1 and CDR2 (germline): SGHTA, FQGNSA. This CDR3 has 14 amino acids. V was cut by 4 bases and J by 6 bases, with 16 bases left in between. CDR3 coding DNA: TGTGCCAGCAGCTGGAGGCCCCCCGCGGGCGAGCAGTACTTC. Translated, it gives CASSWRPPAGEQYF.

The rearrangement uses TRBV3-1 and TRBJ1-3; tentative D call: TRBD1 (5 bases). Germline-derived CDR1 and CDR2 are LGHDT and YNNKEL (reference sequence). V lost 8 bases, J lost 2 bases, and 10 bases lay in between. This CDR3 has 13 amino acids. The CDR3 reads CASREGPGNTIYF. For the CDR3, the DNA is TGTGCCAGCCGCGAGGGGCCTGGAAACACCATATATTTT. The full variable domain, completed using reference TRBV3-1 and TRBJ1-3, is DTAVSQTPKYLVTQMGNDKSIKCEQNLGHDTMYWYKQDSKKFLKIMFSYNNKELIINETVPNRFSPKSPDKAHLNLHINSLELGDSAVYFCASREGPGNTIYFGEGSWLTVV.

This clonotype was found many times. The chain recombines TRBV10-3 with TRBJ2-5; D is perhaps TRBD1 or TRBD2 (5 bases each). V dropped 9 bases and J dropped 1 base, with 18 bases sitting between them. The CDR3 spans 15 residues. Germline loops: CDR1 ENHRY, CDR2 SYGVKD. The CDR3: CAISGRAQPQETQYF. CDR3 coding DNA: TGTGCCATTTCGGGGCGAGCGCAACCCCAAGAGACCCAGTACTTC.

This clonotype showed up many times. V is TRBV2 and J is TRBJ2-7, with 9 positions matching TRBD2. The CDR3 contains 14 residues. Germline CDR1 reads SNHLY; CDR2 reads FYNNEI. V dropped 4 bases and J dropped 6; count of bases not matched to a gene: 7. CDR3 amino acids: CASSAVAGVAEQYF. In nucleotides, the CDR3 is TGTGCCAGCAGTGCGGTAGCGGGAGTCGCCGAGCAGTACTTC.

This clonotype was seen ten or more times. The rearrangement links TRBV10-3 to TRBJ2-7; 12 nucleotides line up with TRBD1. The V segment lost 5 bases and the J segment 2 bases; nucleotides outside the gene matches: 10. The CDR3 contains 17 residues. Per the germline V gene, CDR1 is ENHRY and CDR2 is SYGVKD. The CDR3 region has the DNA TGTGCCATCAGTCCCGGGACAGGGGGCCGGGTTCCCTACGAGCAGTACTTC. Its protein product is CAISPGTGGRVPYEQYF.

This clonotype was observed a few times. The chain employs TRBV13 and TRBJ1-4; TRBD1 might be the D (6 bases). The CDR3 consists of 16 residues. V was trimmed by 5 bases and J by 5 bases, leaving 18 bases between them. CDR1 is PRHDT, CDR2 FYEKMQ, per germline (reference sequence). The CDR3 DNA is TGTGCCAGCAGCCGGTCCCTAGGGGGGAGAAATGAAAAACTGTTTTTT. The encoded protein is CASSRSLGGRNEKLFF.

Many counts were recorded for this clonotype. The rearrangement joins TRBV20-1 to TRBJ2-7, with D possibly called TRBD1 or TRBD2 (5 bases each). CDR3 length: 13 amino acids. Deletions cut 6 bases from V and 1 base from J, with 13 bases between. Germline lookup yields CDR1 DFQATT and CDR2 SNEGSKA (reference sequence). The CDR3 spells CSASRDGSYEQYF. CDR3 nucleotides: TGCAGTGCCAGCCGGGACGGGTCCTACGAGCAGTACTTC.

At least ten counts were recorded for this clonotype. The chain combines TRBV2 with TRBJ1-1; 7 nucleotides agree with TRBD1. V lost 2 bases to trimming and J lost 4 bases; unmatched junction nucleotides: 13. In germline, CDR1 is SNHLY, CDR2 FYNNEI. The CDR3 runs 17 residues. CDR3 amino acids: CASSEYKGGGLGTEAFF. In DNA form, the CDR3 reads TGTGCCAGCAGTGAATATAAAGGGGGCGGACTTGGCACTGAAGCTTTCTTT.

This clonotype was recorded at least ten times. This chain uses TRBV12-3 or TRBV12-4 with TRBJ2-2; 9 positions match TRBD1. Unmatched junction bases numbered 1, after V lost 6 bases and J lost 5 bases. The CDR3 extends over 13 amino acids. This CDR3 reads CASRGQGTGELFF. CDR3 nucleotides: TGTGCCAGCAGAGGACAGGGGACCGGGGAGCTGTTTTTT.

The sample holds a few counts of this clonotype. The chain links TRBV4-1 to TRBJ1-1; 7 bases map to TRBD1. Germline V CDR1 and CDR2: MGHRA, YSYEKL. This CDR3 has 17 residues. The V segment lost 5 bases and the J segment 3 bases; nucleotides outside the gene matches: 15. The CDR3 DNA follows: TGCGCCAGCAGCTCCCACAGGGGCCAACCGTGGGACACTGAAGCTTTCTTT. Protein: CASSSHRGQPWDTEAFF.

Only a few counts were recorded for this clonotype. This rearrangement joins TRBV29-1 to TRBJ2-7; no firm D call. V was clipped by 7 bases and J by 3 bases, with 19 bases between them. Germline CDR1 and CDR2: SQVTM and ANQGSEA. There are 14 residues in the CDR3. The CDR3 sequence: CSALNRFSGYEQYF. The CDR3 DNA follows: TGCAGCGCTCTTAACCGGTTTTCGGGCTACGAGCAGTACTTC.

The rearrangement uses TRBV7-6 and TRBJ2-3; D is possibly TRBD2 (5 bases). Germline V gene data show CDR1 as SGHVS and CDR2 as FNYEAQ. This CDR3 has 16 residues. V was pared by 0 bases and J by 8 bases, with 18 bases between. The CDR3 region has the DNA TGTGCCAGCAGCTTAGCAGAGGGATGGGCATTGGGTACGCAGTATTTT. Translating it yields CASSLAEGWALGTQYF.

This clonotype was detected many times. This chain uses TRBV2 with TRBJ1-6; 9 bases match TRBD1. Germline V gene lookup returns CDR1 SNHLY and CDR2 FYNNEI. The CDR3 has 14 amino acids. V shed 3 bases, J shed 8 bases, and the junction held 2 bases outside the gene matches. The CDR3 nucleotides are TGTGCCAGCAGTGAGGACAGGGGAGATTCACCCCTCCACTTT. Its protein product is CASSEDRGDSPLHF.

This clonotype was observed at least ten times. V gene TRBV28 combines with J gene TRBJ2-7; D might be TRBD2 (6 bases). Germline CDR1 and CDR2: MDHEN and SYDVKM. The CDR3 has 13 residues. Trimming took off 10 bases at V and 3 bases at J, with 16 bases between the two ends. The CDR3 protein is CATAGRRVYEQYF. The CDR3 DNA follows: TGTGCCACCGCGGGGCGCAGGGTCTACGAGCAGTACTTC.

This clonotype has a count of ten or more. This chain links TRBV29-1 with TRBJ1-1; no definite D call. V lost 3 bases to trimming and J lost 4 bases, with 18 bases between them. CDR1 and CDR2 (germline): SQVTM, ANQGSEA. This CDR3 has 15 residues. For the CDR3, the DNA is TGCAGCGTTGATGGCATCTCAGGAGGAGCCACTGAAGCTTTCTTT. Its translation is CSVDGISGGATEAFF.

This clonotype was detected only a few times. The CDR3 is CSAHPTKDTQYF. In DNA form, the CDR3 reads TGCAGCGCCCACCCGACTAAAGATACGCAGTATTTT. The J gene is TRBJ2-3, the V gene TRBV29-1, with D possibly TRBD2 on 5 matching bases. CDR1 SQVTM and CDR2 ANQGSEA come from the germline V gene. The CDR3 consists of 12 residues. V lost 7 bases, J lost 5 bases, and 13 bases lay in between.

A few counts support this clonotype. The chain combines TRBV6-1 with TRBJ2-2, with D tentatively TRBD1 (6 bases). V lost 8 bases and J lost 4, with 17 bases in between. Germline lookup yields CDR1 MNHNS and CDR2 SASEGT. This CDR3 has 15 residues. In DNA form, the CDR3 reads TGTGCCAGCTCACAGGGAGAGGAGACCACCGGGGAGCTGTTTTTT. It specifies CASSQGEETTGELFF.

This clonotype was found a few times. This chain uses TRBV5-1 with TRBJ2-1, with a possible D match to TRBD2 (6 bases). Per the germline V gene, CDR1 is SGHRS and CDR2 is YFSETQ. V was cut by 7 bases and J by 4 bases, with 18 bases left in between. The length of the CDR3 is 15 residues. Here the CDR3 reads CASSNGDLGYNEQFF. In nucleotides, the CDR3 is TGCGCCAGCTCGAACGGGGACTTGGGATACAATGAGCAGTTCTTC.

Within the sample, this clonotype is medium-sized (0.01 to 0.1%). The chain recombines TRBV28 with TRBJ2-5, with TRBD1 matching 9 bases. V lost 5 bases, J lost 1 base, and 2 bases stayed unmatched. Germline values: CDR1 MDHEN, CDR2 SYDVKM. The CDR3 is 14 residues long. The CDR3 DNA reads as TGTGCCAGCAGTAGGGGACAGGGCCAAGAGACCCAGTACTTC. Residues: CASSRGQGQETQYF.

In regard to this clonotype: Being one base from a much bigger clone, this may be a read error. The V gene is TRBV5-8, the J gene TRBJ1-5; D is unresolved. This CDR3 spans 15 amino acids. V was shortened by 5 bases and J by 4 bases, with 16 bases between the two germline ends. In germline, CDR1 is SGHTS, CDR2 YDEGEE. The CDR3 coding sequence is TGTGCCAGCAGTGAAGAAGGACGCGCGAATCAGCCCCAGCATTTT. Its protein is CASSEEGRANQPQHF.

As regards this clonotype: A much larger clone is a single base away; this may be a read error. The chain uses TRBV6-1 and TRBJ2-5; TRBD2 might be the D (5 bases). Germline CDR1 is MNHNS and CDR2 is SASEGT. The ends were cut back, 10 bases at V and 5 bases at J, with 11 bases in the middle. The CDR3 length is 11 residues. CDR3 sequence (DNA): TGTGCCACCCGACCGGGGGAGACCCAGTACTTC. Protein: CATRPGETQYF.

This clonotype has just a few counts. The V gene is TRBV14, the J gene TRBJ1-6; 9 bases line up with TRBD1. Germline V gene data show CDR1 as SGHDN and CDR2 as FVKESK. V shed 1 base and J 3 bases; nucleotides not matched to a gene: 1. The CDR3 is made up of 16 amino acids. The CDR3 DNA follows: TGTGCCAGCAGCCAAGTGACAGGGGGCTATAATTCACCCCTCCACTTT. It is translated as CASSQVTGGYNSPLHF.

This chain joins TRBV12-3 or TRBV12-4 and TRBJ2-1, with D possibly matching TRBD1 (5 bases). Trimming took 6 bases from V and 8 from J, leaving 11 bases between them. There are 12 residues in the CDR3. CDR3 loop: CASREQVDEQFF. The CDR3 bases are TGTGCCAGCAGGGAACAGGTAGATGAGCAGTTCTTC.

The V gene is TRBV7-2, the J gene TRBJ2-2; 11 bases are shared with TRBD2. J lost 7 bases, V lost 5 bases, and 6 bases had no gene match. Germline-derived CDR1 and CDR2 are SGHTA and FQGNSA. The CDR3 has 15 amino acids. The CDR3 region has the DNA TGTGCCAGCAGCGCCTTAGCGGGAGGGATCGGGGAGCTGTTTTTT. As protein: CASSALAGGIGELFF.

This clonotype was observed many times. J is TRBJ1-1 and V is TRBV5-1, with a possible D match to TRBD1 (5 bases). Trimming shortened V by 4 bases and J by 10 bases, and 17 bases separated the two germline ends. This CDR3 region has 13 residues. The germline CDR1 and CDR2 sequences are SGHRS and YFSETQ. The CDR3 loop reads CASSPWGGEGAFF. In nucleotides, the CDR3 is TGCGCCAGCAGCCCGTGGGGAGGGGAGGGAGCTTTCTTT.

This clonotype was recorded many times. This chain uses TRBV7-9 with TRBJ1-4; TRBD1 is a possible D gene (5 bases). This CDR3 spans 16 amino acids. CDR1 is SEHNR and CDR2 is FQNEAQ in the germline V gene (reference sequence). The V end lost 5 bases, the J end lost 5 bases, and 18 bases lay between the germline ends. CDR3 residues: CASSPSSGTENEKLFF. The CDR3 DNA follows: TGTGCCAGCAGCCCCTCGAGCGGGACTGAGAATGAAAAACTGTTTTTT.

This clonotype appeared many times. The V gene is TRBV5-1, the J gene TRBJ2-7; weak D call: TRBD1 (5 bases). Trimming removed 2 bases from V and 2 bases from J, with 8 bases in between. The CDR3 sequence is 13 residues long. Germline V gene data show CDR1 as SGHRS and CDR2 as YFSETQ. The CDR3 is CASSFQGAYEQYF. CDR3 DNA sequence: TGCGCCAGCAGCTTTCAGGGTGCCTACGAGCAGTACTTC.

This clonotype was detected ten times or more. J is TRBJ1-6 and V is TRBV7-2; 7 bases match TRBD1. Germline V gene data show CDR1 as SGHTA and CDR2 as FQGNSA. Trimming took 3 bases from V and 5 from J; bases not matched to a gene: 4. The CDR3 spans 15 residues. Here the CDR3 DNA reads TGTGCCAGCAGCTTCGGACAGGCGGATAATTCACCCCTCCACTTT. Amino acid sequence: CASSFGQADNSPLHF.